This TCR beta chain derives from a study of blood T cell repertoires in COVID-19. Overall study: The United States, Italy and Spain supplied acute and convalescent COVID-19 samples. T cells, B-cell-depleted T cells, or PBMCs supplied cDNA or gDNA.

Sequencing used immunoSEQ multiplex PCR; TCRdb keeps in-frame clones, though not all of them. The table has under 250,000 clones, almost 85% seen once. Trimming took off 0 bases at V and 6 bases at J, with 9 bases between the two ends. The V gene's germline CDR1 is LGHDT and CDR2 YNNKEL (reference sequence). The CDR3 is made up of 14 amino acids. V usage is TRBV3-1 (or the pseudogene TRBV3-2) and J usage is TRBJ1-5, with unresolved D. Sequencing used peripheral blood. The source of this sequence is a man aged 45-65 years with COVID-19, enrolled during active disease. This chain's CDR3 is CASSQEPGLQPQHF. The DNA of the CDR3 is TGTGCCAGCAGCCAAGAACCCGGTCTTCAGCCCCAGCATTTT.